This TCR beta chain was identified in a study of T cell changes during pregnancy in multiple sclerosis. Trimming left V 7 bases short and J 3 bases short, with 9 bases between. CDR3 size: 11 residues. The germline gives CDR1 DFQATT, CDR2 SNEGSKA (reference sequence). Generated by immunoSEQ multiplex PCR, the TCRdb table keeps only in-frame clones and is missing some. The table records 70,000 to 95,000 clones, about 90% of them present only once. The source is a female donor with multiple sclerosis, enrolled in a pregnancy study. The chain recombines TRBV20-1 with TRBJ2-5; maybe TRBD2 (5 bases). Source: CD4+ T cells from peripheral blood mononuclear cells, taken in the second trimester of pregnancy. As DNA, the CDR3 is TGCAGTGGAGAGGGTGAAGAGACCCAGTACTTC. Translating it yields CSGEGEETQYF.